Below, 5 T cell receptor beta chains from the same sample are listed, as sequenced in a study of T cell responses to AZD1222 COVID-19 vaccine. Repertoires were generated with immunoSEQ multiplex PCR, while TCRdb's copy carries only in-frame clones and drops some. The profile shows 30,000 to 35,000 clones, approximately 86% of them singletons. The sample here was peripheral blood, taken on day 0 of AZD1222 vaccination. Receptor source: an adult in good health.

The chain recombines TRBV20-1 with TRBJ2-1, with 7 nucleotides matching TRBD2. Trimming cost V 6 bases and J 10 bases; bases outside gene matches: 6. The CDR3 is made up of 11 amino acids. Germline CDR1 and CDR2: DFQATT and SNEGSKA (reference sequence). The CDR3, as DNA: TGCAGTGCAACGACTAGCTACGAGCAGTTCTTC. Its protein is CSATTSYEQFF.

As DNA, the CDR3 is TGTGCCAGCAGTTTATTGCCGGGGCCCGGAAAGGGTGCCTACGAGCAGTACTTC. Translation gives CASSLLPGPGKGAYEQYF. V is TRBV28 and J is TRBJ2-7, with D perhaps assigned TRBD1 or TRBD2 (5 bases each). The germline V gene encodes CDR1 MDHEN and CDR2 SYDVKM. CDR3 length: 18 amino acids. V lost 1 base to trimming and J lost 2 bases, with 21 bases between them.

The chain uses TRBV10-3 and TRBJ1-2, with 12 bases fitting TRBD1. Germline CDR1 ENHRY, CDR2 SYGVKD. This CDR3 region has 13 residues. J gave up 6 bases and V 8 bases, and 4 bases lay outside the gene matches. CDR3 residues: CAILGQGANGYTF. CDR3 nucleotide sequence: TGTGCCATCCTGGGACAGGGGGCGAATGGCTACACCTTC.

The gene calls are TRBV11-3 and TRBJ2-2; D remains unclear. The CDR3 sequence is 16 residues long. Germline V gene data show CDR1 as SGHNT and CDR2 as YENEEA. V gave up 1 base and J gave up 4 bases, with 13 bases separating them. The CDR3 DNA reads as TGTGCCAGCAGCTTAGGGCCTCTAGGGCGCACCGGGGAGCTGTTTTTT. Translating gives CASSLGPLGRTGELFF.

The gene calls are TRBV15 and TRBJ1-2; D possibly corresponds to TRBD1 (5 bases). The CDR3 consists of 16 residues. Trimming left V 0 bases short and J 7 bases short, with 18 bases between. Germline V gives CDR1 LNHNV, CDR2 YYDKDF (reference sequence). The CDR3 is CATSRDGPGRVGGYTF. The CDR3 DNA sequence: TGTGCCACCAGCAGAGATGGGCCAGGGAGGGTTGGTGGCTACACCTTC.